The next 17 T cell receptor beta chains were all read from a single sample in a study of control samples from healthy donors and cancer patients. Method: immunoSEQ multiplex PCR; TCRdb's copy keeps in-frame clones and lacks some. Among tens of thousands of clones listed, over 75% were seen once. The sequencing sample was made of blood. Receptor source: a man aged 45 to 65 in good health.

This clone was detected only once. This chain joins TRBV3-1 (or the pseudogene TRBV3-2) and TRBJ2-3, with D possibly matching TRBD2 (5 bases). Germline assignment: CDR1 LGHDT and CDR2 YNNKEL (reference sequence). The CDR3 extends over 14 amino acids. The germline V and J ends were trimmed by 1 base and 6 bases, with 11 bases remaining between them. CDR3 sequence: CASSQGTRVDTQYF. The CDR3 nucleotides are TGTGCCAGCAGCCAAGGGACGAGGGTGGATACGCAGTATTTT.

The chain has TRBV20-1 and TRBJ1-2, with 7 bases identical to TRBD1. Germline values: CDR1 DFQATT, CDR2 SNEGSKA (reference sequence). This CDR3 has 14 residues. The V segment lost 3 bases and the J segment 8 bases; nucleotides outside the gene matches: 12. CDR3 region: CSASITDRVGGYTF. The CDR3 nucleotides are TGCAGTGCTAGTATCACAGACAGGGTGGGAGGCTACACCTTC.

This chain joins TRBV5-6 and TRBJ2-7; 9 bases agree with TRBD1. CDR3 length equals 14 residues. The junction had 5 bases not matched to a gene; V was cut back by 4 bases and J by 3 bases. Germline V lookup: CDR1 SGHDT, CDR2 YYEEEE. The CDR3 reads CASSHRTGDYEQYF. The DNA of the CDR3 is TGTGCCAGCAGCCACCGGACAGGGGACTACGAGCAGTACTTC. The complete variable domain, with remaining parts taken from reference TRBV5-6 and TRBJ2-7, reads DAGVTQSPTHLIKTRGQQVTLRCSPKSGHDTVSWYQQALGQGPQFIFQYYEEEERQRGNFPDRFSGHQFPNYSSELNVNALLLGDSALYLCASSHRTGDYEQYFGPGTRLTVT.

This clone was observed a single time. This chain uses TRBV2 with TRBJ1-4; D may be TRBD1 (6 bases). This CDR3 has 13 residues. Germline CDR1 and CDR2: SNHLY and FYNNEI. V gave up 5 bases and J gave up 12 bases, with 16 bases separating them. For the CDR3, the DNA is TGTGCCAGCAGTTGGTTGGGGGCTGTCGAACTGTTTTTT. Amino acid sequence: CASSWLGAVELFF.

This chain links TRBV12-5 with TRBJ2-2; the D gene is possibly TRBD2 (5 bases). The CDR3 sequence is 12 residues long. CDR1 LGHNT and CDR2 FRNRAP come from the germline V gene. V was cut by 6 bases and J by 8 bases, with 10 bases left in between. CDR3 region: CASGWGEGELFF. DNA for the CDR3: TGTGCTAGTGGGTGGGGAGAGGGGGAGCTGTTTTTT.

In its sample, this clone was seen a few times. J is TRBJ1-2 and V is TRBV6-5, with D tentatively TRBD1 (5 bases). Looked up from germline, CDR1 is MNHEY and CDR2 is SVGAGI. The CDR3 loop spans 12 amino acids. V lost 5 bases and J 8 bases, leaving 12 bases between the germline ends. The CDR3 DNA sequence: TGTGCCAGCAGTCGCACGGGGGACGGCTACACCTTC. This codes for CASSRTGDGYTF.

The rearrangement joins TRBV19 to TRBJ1-2; D possibly corresponds to TRBD1 (6 bases). Germline V gene lookup returns CDR1 LNHDA and CDR2 SQIVND (reference sequence). The CDR3 consists of 16 residues. V was cut by 7 bases and J by 6 bases, with 24 bases left in between. The CDR3 DNA sequence: TGTGCCAGTACCCGGCTAGAGGTAGGGGGGGACCATGGCTACACCTTC. The encoded protein is CASTRLEVGGDHGYTF.

A remark on this clone: The same CDR3 also results from other DNA sequences found in this sample. CDR3 DNA sequence: TGTGCCAGCAGTCGATTATCTCGGGACAGGGGCAATTCACCCCTCCACTTT. It codes for CASSRLSRDRGNSPLHF. The V gene is TRBV7-8, the J gene TRBJ1-6; 10 bases agree with TRBD1. Germline V gene data show CDR1 as SGHVS and CDR2 as FQNEAQ. This CDR3 comprises 17 residues. Trimming cost V 6 bases and J 7 bases; bases outside gene matches: 12.

The J gene is TRBJ1-6, the V gene TRBV2; 7 nucleotides align to TRBD1. J gave up 10 bases and V 2 bases, and 8 bases lay outside the gene matches. Per the germline V gene, CDR1 is SNHLY and CDR2 is FYNNEI. The CDR3 runs 15 residues. CDR3 sequence reads: CASSEKLTGNSPLHF. CDR3 DNA sequence: TGTGCCAGCAGTGAAAAGTTGACAGGGAACTCACCCCTCCACTTT.

The chain links TRBV10-3 to TRBJ1-4; the match to TRBD1 covers 8 bases. CDR1 and CDR2 from the germline V gene are ENHRY and SYGVKD. After removal of 6 bases from V and 0 bases from J, the junction contained 0 bases not matched to a gene. The CDR3 length is 14 residues. This CDR3 is CAIRDRATNEKLFF. The CDR3 DNA sequence: TGTGCCATCAGGGACAGGGCAACTAATGAAAAACTGTTTTTT.

This chain connects TRBV7-2 to TRBJ1-2, with 7 bases that match TRBD1. This CDR3 contains 17 residues. Germline V gives CDR1 SGHTA, CDR2 FQGNSA. J lost 8 bases, V lost 2 bases, and 17 bases had no gene match. The CDR3 nucleotides read TGTGCCAGCAGCTTATACTTCCGGACAGGAGAAGGGGGCGGCTACACCTTC. Translating gives CASSLYFRTGEGGGYTF.

This clone was detected once. The J gene is TRBJ1-2, the V gene TRBV5-1; the D gene is possibly TRBD1 (5 bases). Trimming shortened V by 7 bases and J by 4 bases, and 20 bases separated the two germline ends. Germline CDR1 and CDR2: SGHRS and YFSETQ. The CDR3 totals 15 residues. As DNA, the CDR3 is TGCGCCAGCGGCGCATGGGGGGTATTGGGCTATGGCTACACCTTC. This sequence encodes CASGAWGVLGYGYTF.

The gene calls are TRBV11-3 and TRBJ1-1, with TRBD1 matching 7 bases. Looked up from germline, CDR1 is SGHNT and CDR2 is YENEEA. The CDR3 spans 13 residues. Losses at the gene ends were 9 bases for V and 7 bases for J; bases not matched to a gene: 11. The CDR3 spells CARKLFGDSEAFF. In DNA form, the CDR3 reads TGTGCCAGAAAACTATTTGGGGACAGTGAAGCTTTCTTT.

The V gene is TRBV11-2, the J gene TRBJ1-5; D not certain. Germline assignment: CDR1 SGHAT and CDR2 FQNNGV. Trimming took 1 base from V and 0 from J, leaving 10 bases between them. The CDR3 loop spans 16 amino acids. CDR3 DNA sequence: TGTGCCAGCAGCTTAGGTTATTGGGATAGCAATCAGCCCCAGCATTTT. This gives the protein CASSLGYWDSNQPQHF. Complete variable domain (other parts from reference TRBV11-2 and TRBJ1-5): EAGVAQSPRYKIIEKRQSVAFWCNPISGHATLYWYQQILGQGPKLLIQFQNNGVVDDSQLPKDRFSAERLKGVDSTLKIQPAKLEDSAVYLCASSLGYWDSNQPQHFGDGTRLSIL.

This chain uses TRBV7-8 with TRBJ1-3; D possibly corresponds to TRBD1 (6 bases). With 5 bases removed from V and 0 bases from J, the gap between germline ends came to 14 bases. The germline CDR1 and CDR2 sequences are SGHVS and FQNEAQ. The CDR3 has 16 residues. As DNA, the CDR3 is TGTGCCAGCAGCGCTCTCGGGACATCCTCTGGAAACACCATATATTTT. Translated: CASSALGTSSGNTIYF.

The chain combines TRBV4-2 with TRBJ2-7; 8 bases match TRBD2. Per germline, CDR1 LGHNA and CDR2 YNFKEQ. V gave up 0 bases and J gave up 3 bases; unmatched junction bases: 7. The CDR3 is 16 amino acids. In DNA, the CDR3 is TGTGCCAGCAGCCAAGAGAATCCCGGGACTAGCTACGAGCAGTACTTC. It encodes CASSQENPGTSYEQYF.

This chain connects TRBV30 to TRBJ2-3; D gene unclear. This CDR3 comprises 15 residues. CDR1 and CDR2 from the germline V gene are GTSNPN and SVGIG (reference sequence). Trimming took 2 bases from V and 0 from J, leaving 12 bases between them. The CDR3 bases are TGTGCCTGGAGTCAGACGGGTTCTAGCACAGATACGCAGTATTTT. It codes for CAWSQTGSSTDTQYF.